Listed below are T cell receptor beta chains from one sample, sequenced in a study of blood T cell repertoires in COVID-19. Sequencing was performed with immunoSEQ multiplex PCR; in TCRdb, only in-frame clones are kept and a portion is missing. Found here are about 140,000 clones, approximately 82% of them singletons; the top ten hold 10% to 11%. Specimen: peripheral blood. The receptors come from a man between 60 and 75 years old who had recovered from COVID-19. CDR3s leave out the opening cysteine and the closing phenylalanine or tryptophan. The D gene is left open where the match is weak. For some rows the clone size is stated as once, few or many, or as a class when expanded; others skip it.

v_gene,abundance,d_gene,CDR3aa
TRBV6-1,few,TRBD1,ASSEGDRAYGYT
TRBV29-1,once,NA,SVIERNEKLF
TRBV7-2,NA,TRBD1,ASSWTGGMNTEAF
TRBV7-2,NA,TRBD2,ASSLAPTSGRMD
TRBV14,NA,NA,ASSQVGAGTGELF
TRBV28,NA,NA,ASRSSRGVTGELF
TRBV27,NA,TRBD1,ASSLARTGYGYT
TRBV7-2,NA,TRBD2,ASRTSGGEYNEQF
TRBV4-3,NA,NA,ASSQDQGAGNTIY
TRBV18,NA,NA,ASSPGANSPLH
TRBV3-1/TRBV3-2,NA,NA,ASSQILAVNEQF
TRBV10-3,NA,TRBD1,AIRGGQEKGNTEAF
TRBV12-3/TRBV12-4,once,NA,ASSFRGQETQY
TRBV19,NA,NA,ASTFSGRTGNPEAF
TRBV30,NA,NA,AWTPGLYGYT
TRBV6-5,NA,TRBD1,ASSTPGQGTEAF
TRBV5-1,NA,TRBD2,ASSSGTSRETQY
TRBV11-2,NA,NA,ASSPLATPGTEQY
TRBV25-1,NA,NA,ASSDPKKGTYEQY
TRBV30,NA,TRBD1,AWINMGQGVPGELF
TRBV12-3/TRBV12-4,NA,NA,ASSKTTGQPQH
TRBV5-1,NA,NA,ASSSDGGVRNTIY
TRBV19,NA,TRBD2,ASSIGLTSGGQRQF
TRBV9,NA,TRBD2,ASSPRWEGQSEQY
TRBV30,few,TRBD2,ASGLAGPGELF
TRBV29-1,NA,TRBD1,SVGQGEETQY
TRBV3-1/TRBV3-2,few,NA,ASSPQFSTGELF
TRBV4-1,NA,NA,ASRAGTGELF
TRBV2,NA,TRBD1,ASRPGQGYEQY
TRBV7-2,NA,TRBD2,ASSQSLAGGFYEQY
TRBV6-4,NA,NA,ATFMGGGSQPQH
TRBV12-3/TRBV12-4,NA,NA,ASSLFSSYEQY
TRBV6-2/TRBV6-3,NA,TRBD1,ASSYVDRDSGYT
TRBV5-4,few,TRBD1,ASSLYPTGEDTEAF
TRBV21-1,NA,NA,ASSLAGCTDTQY
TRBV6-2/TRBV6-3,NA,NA,ASSTPGILSYEQY
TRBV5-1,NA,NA,ASSLGAVSYNEQF
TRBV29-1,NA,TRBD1,SVLRTGNTEAF
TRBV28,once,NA,ASRSSRGLRETQY
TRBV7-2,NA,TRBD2,ASSTGTSGRASQY
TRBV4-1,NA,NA,ASSQEGNNEKLF
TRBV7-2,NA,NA,ASSLGPGEGQPQH
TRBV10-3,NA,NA,AISEPDSRQF
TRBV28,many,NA,ASRERVEAF
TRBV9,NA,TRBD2,ASSQASGRDEEQY
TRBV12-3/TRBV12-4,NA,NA,ASSPQGEKLF
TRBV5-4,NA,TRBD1,ASSSGGNSNQPQH
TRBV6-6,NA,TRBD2,ASSYGGAERGETQY
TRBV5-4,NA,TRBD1,ASSTYGTDKDEQY
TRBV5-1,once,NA,ASSPWEPGLPYNEQF
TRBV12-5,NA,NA,ASGLVLGSYTEAF
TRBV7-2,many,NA,ASSFGASEKLF
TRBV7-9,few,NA,ASSLLLDGELF